This T cell receptor (beta chain) was sequenced during a study of blood T cell repertoires in COVID-19 (dated by TCRdb to the early 2020s). At the level of the whole study: Collaborator samples came from the United States, Italy and Spain and covered acute and convalescent phases of COVID-19. The material from the prospective study consisted of cDNA or gDNA derived from T cells, B-cell-depleted T cells, or PBMCs. Subjects who had been exposed to COVID-19, were actively infected with it, or had recovered from it provided the deeply sampled blood TCRbeta repertoires that made up the dataset. The repertoires were released in a freely available public database intended as a resource for research on the immune response to SARS-CoV-2. Samples were obtained from the ongoing ImmuneRACE study (first 160 participants) and from 1,254 subjects provided by 6 global collaborators. Nearly every sample came with metadata listing a de-identified subject ID, COVID-19 status, age in years and sex. Where available, HLA class I and class II types were taken from metadata supplied by the sample provider and were not determined by assay-based typing. Paper-wide results and their limitations: The amount of clinical and demographic metadata varied by source and participant and was provided uncurated.

TCRbeta CDR3 regions were amplified from genomic DNA using the immunoSEQ Assay, a bias-controlled multiplex PCR. The paper's data handling went like this. The number of nucleated cells in each sample was estimated from the amplification of reference gene primers within the assay. Sequence reads were collapsed and filtered to measure the absolute abundance of every unique TCRbeta CDR3 rearrangement. For each sample, productive Simpson clonality was calculated by taking the square root of Simpson's diversity index across productive rearrangements. In its TCRdb copy, this immuneACCESS table keeps in-frame sequences only and misses some clones. Where compared with another copy, unresolved V genes explain less than half of these, and the others have no known cause. V and J calls and clone size are given by that table; D and trimming were obtained from the DNA. This sample is represented by 90,000 to 150,000 clones; about 85% of them were singletons. The top ten clones comprise approximately 11% of the sample.

Note on this clone: The specificity of this receptor is unknown. No much larger clone exists at a distance of one base, and base qualities are not known.

Each collaborating institution followed its own protocols to collect whole blood in K2EDTA tubes. For TCRbeta analysis, collaborator samples were shipped as frozen whole blood, as isolated PBMCs, or as DNA extracted from either sample type. The sequence was collected from a man at least 80 years old with acute or convalescent COVID-19. The sequencing sample was made of peripheral blood.

The CDR3 protein is CASSAGIEQFF. The nucleotide sequence reads as follows: TGTGCCAGCAGCGCGGGGATCGAGCAGTTCTTC. The V gene is TRBV14 and the J gene is TRBJ2-1; the best D guess is TRBD2, with 6 bases matching. V and J are truncated by 5 bases and 10 bases respectively, leaving an intervening sequence of 9 bases. From a lookup of the germline V gene, CDR1 and CDR2 are SGHDN and FVKESK. The CDR3 starts with the cysteine, ends with the phenylalanine, and has 11 residues. CDR3 DNA is the only sequence kept; it has 33 bases, read in frame from the first base.